Shown below are 2 T cell receptor beta chains from a single sample sequenced in a study of cytomegalovirus exposure and HLA in healthy donors (dated by TCRdb to 2017 to 2019). Libraries were prepared through the immunoSEQ multiplex PCR assay. For the multiplex PCR, a mixture combining 60 forward primers for TCR Vbeta segments and 13 reverse primers for TCR Jbeta segments was used. TCRdb stores this immuneACCESS table with in-frame sequences only. Part of the clones is absent; in the studies checked, under half of the shortfall reflects unresolved V genes, and no reason is known for the rest. Here the sample has 150,000 or so clones; nearly 80% occur a single time. The ten largest clonotypes hold over 10% of the sample. The source material was PBMCs. The receptors originated from a man aged 30 to 45 in good health and CMV-seropositive.

The V and J genes are TRBV7-9 and TRBJ2-1; possible D gene TRBD2, 6 bases. This CDR3 is 16 amino acids long. Trimming removed 3 bases from V and 1 base from J, with 13 bases in between. Germline CDR1 and CDR2: SEHNR and FQNEAQ (reference sequence). For the CDR3, the DNA is TGTGCCAGCAGCTTTAATAGCGGTCTGTCCTACAATGAGCAGTTCTTC. This translates into CASSFNSGLSYNEQFF.

The chain is built from TRBV7-2 and TRBJ2-3; a possible D gene is TRBD1 (5 bases). The CDR3 is 15 residues long. Germline-derived CDR1 and CDR2 are SGHTA and FQGNSA. With 5 bases removed from V and 4 bases from J, the gap between germline ends came to 16 bases. The CDR3 DNA sequence: TGTGCCAGCAGCCTCTGGAGTGGGGCCTCAGATACGCAGTATTTT. Residues: CASSLWSGASDTQYF.